This TCR beta chain is from a study of blood T cell repertoires in COVID-19. Study overall: The United States, Italy and Spain provided the acute and convalescent COVID-19 samples. Nucleic acid was either cDNA or gDNA, and it came from T cells, B-cell-depleted T cells, or PBMCs.

Germline-derived CDR1 and CDR2 are SQVTM and ANQGSEA. The V segment lost 6 bases and the J segment 7 bases; nucleotides outside the gene matches: 6. CDR3 length: 13 residues. Authors' analysis steps: Reference gene primers were amplified, and this amplification served to estimate nucleated cell counts. Here immunoSEQ multiplex PCR was the method, and the copy in TCRdb shows in-frame clones only, minus some. The DNA gave D and trimming, while V, J and clone size come from that table. In the table there are under 350,000 clones, around 89% of which are singletons. The clonotype comes from a man in his forties with acute or convalescent COVID-19. The specimen was peripheral blood. This rearrangement joins TRBV29-1 to TRBJ2-4; 10 bases are a match to TRBD1. The CDR3 nucleotides read TGCAGCGTGGTAGGGACAGGGGTTAACATTCAGTACTTC. Translating it yields CSVVGTGVNIQYF.